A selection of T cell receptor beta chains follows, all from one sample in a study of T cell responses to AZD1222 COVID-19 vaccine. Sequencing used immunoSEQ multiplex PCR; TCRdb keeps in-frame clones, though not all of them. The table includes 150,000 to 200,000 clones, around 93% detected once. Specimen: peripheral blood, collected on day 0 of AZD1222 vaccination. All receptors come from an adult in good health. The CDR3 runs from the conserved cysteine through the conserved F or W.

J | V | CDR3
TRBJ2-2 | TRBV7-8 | CASTGLGPNTGELFF
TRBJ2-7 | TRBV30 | CAWKGAYEQYF
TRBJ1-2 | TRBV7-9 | CASSLAMKSNYGYTF
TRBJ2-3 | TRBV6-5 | CASSYGQGHTDTQYF
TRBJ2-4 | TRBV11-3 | CASSLGPTGVGKNIQYF
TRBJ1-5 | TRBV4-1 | CASRHMGGGNQPQHF
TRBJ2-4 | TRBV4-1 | CASRQGNIQYF
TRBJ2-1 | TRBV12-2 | CASRPTSGSNNNEQFF
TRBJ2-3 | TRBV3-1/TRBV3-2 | CASSQNAGTDTQYF
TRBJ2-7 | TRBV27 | CASSFNPDRGSSYEQYF
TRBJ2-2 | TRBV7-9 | CATWTGRLAGSAGELFF